This T cell receptor beta chain was captured in a study of regulatory T cells in long-lasting Graves disease. Study-level results: Favored usage of TRBV28, TRBJ1-2 and TRBJ2-5 was recorded in persistent disease.

The CDR3 is made up of 13 amino acids. J was trimmed by 5 bases and V by 6 bases; bases with no gene match: 5. The germline V gene has CDR1 MDHEN and CDR2 SYDVKM. The time point: newly diagnosed GD, antithyroid drugs for less than 3 months. PBMCs were the source of the RNA used for TCR sequencing. In building TCR beta libraries, iRepertoire HTBI primers were used together with Arm-PCR of CDR3 regions. Using its own MiXCR run on the multiplex PCR reads, TCRdb lists one record per CDR3 protein. The repertoire holds 500,000 or so distinct CDR3 sequences, with around 15% as singletons. The sample holds many counts of this clonotype. Antigen: not known. The same specimen was also included in a second study, on T cells in Graves' hyperthyroidism and ophthalmopathy. That paper notes: Exclusion of a patient resulted from uncontrolled infection, other autoimmune disease, pregnancy or lactation.

This TCR was recovered from a man aged 40-49 years with Graves disease. J is TRBJ2-5 and V is TRBV28, with TRBD2 matching over 8 bases. The sample was peripheral blood mononuclear cells (PBMCs), taken at new diagnosis, from a patient treated with antithyroid drugs. Here the CDR3 reads CASRGLAPETQYF. DNA of the CDR3: TGTGCCAGCAGAGGACTAGCCCCGGAGACCCAGTACTTC.